This T cell receptor beta chain stems from a study of blood T cell repertoires in COVID-19. The wider study: PBMCs, B-cell-depleted T cells, or T cells were the source of the cDNA or gDNA that made up the material.

The germline CDR1 and CDR2 sequences are KGHDR and SFDVKD. With 1 base removed from V and 5 bases from J, the gap between germline ends came to 19 bases. The CDR3 has 18 residues. Original processing notes: How many nucleated cells were present was estimated from reference gene primer amplification. TCRdb's table, derived via immunoSEQ multiplex PCR, lists solely in-frame clones and lacks some. For V, J and clone size, that table is used; D and trimming come from the DNA. Among over 150,000 clones listed, roughly 80% were seen once. The sequenced material came from peripheral blood. The sequence was collected from a man between 18 and 29 years old with active or convalescent COVID-19. The chain is built from TRBV24-1 and TRBJ1-4; D might be TRBD1 (6 bases). CDR3 loop: CATSDLGLKGTQNEKLFF. In DNA, the CDR3 is TGTGCCACCAGTGATTTAGGGCTGAAGGGGACACAAAATGAAAAACTGTTTTTT.